Sequencing of this T cell receptor beta chain was carried out in a study of CXCR3-negative and CXCR3-positive naive CD8 T cells (dated by TCRdb to about 2019). With respect to the entire study: In total, about 130 million TRB reads were obtained, or roughly 1.5 +/- 0.3 million reads per library. The diversity and physicochemical repertoire analyses included more than ten donors pooled from two independent experiments. For the TRBV-TRBJ cluster analysis, the naive subsets came from roughly 5 donors, while the memory cells came from 3 donors.

Each CD8+ T cell subset was flow-sorted in triplicate, with over 250,000 cells per subset placed directly into RLT lysis buffer. To exclude memory contaminants, naive CD8+ T cells were stringently defined as CD45RO-CCR7+CD27+CD95-. Peripheral blood mononuclear cells were isolated from buffy coats by standard density gradient centrifugation. Naive CXCR3-negative and CXCR3-positive CD8+ T cells were flow-sorted using a FACSAria III. Total RNA was extracted from sorted cells with an RNeasy Mini Kit. Note on this clonotype: Its antigen is not yet known.

Including cysteine and phenylalanine, the CDR3 has 13 amino acids. The DNA sequence is not available. According to the germline V gene (reference sequence), CDR1 reads SEHNR and CDR2 reads FQNEAQ. This sample was sequenced with a NextSeq 550. The Human TCR Profiling Kit (MiLaboratory) was used to make UMI-labeled 5' RACE TRB cDNA libraries. The full amount of extracted RNA was used for cDNA synthesis, and the full amount of resulting cDNA was used for PCR amplification. Libraries were prepared in parallel with an identical number of PCR cycles. Turning to the authors' computational methods: MIGEC and MiXCR extracted about 50,000 +/- 10,000 unique UMI-labeled TRB cDNA molecules per library, requiring at least two reads per UMI. Each library averaged about 37,000 +/- 9,700 functional in-frame TRB CDR3 nucleotide clonotypes without stop codons. After each sample was downsampled to 5000 UMI-labeled TRB molecules, VDJtools was used to calculate diversity metrics such as normalized Shannon-Wiener and Chao1. VDJtools computed clonotype-size-weighted physicochemical properties of the central five CDR3 residues: interaction energy, strength, volume and Kidera factor 4. TCRdb reprocessed the sequencing reads and holds a single record per CDR3 protein sequence, with no DNA. TCRdb, not the authors, supplied the V and J calls. This sample's listing comprises 120,000 to 150,000 distinct CDR3 sequences. Together, the top ten hold 0.25% to 0.3% of the sample.

Overall results and qualifications from the work: Compared with CXCR3-negative naive cells, CXCR3-positive naive cells had TRB CDR3s with higher hydrophobicity (lower Kidera factor 4), lower energy, and higher strength and volume indices. Because surface CD5, which is linked to self-reactivity in mice, was comparable between the naive subsets, TCR interaction strength was also inferred from the physicochemical properties of TRB CDR3s. Comparably high repertoire diversity was found in both naive subsets, whereas much lower repertoire diversity was found in memory CD8+ T cells. CXCR3 expression partially decreased after cryopreservation, so most assays used freshly isolated PBMCs. TRBV-TRBJ usage was similar between naive CXCR3-negative and CXCR3-positive cells from the same donor, while memory cells showed distinct patterns.

This TCR was recovered from a human donor in good health. Some clones in this sample may be carry-over from other donors' samples. The sequencing input was naive CXCR3+ CD8+ T cells from blood. The cell subset or site label on this specimen signifies: CD45RO-CCR7+CD27+CD95- naive CD8+ T cells expressing CXCR3 (TNR3+). The chain joins TRBV7-9 to TRBJ2-1. For the CDR3, the sequence is CASIDRGGNEQFF.